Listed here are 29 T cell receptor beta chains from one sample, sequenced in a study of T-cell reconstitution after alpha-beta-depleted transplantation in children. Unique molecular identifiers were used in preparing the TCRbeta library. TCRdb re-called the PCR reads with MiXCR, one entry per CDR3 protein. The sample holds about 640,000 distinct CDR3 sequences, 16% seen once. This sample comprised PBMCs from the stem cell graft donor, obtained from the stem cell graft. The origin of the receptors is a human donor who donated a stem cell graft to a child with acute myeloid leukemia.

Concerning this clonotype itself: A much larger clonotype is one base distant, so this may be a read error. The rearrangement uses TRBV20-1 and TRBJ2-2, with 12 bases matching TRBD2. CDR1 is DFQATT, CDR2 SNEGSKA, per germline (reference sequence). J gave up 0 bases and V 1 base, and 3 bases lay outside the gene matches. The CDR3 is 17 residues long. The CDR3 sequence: CSARVLAGGANTGELFF. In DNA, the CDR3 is TGCAGTGCTAGAGTACTAGCGGGGGGCGCGAACACCGGGGAGCTGTTTTTT.

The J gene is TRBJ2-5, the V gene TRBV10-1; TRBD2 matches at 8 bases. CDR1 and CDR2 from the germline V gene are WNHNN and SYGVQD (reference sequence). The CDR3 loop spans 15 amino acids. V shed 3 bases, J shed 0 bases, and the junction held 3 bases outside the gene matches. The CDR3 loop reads CASSDPTSDQETQYF. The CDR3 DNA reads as TGCGCCAGCAGTGACCCGACTAGCGACCAAGAGACCCAGTACTTC.

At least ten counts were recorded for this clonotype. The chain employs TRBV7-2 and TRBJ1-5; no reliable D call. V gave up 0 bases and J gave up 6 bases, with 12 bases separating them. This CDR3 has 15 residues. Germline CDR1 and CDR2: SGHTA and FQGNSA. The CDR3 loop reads CASSLAPDTGQPQHF. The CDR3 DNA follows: TGTGCCAGCAGCTTAGCGCCAGACACCGGTCAGCCCCAGCATTTT.

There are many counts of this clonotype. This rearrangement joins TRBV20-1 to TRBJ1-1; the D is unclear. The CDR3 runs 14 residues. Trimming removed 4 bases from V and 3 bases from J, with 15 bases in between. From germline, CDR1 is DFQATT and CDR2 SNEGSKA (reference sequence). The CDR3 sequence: CSATVLRRDTEAFF. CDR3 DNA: TGCAGTGCTACTGTGCTCAGGCGGGACACTGAAGCTTTCTTT.

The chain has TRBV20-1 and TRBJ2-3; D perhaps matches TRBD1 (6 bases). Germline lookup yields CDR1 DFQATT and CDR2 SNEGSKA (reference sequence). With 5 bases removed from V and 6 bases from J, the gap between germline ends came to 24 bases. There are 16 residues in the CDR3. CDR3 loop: CSARIGTMRSQDTQYF. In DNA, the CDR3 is TGCAGTGCTCGGATAGGGACAATGAGATCGCAGGATACGCAGTATTTT.

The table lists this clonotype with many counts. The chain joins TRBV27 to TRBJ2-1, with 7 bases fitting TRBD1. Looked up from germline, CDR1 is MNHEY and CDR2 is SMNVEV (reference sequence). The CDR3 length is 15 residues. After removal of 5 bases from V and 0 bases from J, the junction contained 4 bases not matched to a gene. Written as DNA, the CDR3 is TGTGCCAGCAGTACTCGGGACAGCTCCTACAATGAGCAGTTCTTC. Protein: CASSTRDSSYNEQFF.

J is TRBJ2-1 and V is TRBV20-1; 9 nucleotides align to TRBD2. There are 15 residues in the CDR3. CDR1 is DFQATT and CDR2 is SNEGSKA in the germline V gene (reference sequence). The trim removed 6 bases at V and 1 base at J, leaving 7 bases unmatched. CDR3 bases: TGCAGTGCCGCGGGGGGGCTTATTTCCTACAATGAGCAGTTCTTC. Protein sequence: CSAAGGLISYNEQFF.

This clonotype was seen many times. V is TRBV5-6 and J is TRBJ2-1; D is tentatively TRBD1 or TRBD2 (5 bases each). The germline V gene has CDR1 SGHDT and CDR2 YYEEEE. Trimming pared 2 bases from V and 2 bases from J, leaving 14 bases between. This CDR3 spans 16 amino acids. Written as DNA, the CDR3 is TGTGCCAGCAGCTTTGGGGACCCCCCTACCTACAATGAGCAGTTCTTC. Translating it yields CASSFGDPPTYNEQFF.

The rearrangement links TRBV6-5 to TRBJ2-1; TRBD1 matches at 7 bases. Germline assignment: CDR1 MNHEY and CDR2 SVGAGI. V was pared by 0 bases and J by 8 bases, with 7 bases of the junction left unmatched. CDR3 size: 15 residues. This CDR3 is CASSYSRDRHDEQFF. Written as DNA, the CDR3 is TGTGCCAGCAGTTACTCTAGGGACAGACATGATGAGCAGTTCTTC.

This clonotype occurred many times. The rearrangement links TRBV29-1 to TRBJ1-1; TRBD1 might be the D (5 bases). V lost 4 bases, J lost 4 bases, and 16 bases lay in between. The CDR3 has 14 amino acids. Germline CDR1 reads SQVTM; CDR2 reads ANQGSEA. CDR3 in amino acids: CSVVQGTSGTEAFF. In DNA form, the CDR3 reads TGCAGCGTTGTCCAGGGTACTTCGGGCACTGAAGCTTTCTTT.

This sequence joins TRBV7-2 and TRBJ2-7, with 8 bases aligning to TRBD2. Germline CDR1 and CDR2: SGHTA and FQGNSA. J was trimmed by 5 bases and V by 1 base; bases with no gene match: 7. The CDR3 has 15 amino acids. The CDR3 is CASSLERGGLNEQYF. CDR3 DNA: TGTGCCAGCAGCTTAGAACGGGGGGGCCTCAACGAGCAGTACTTC.

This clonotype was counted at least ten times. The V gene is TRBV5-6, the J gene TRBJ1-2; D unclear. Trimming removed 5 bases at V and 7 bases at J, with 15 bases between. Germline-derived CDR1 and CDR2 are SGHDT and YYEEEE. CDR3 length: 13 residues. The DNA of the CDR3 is TGTGCCAGCAGAACCCATGGACGGGCTGGCTACACCTTC. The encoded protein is CASRTHGRAGYTF. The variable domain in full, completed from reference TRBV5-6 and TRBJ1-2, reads DAGVTQSPTHLIKTRGQQVTLRCSPKSGHDTVSWYQQALGQGPQFIFQYYEEEERQRGNFPDRFSGHQFPNYSSELNVNALLLGDSALYLCASRTHGRAGYTFGSGTRLTVV.

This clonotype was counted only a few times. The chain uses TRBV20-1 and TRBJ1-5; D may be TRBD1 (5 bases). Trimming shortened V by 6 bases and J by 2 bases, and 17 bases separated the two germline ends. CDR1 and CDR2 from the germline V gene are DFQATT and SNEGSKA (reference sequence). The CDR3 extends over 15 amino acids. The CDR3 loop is CSAKAGLMGNQPQHF. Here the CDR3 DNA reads TGCAGTGCAAAAGCGGGGCTTATGGGCAATCAGCCCCAGCATTTT.

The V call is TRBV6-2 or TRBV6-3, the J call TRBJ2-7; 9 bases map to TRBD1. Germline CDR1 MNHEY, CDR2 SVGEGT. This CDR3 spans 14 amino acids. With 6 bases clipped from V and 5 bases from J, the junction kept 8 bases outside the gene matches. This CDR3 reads CASRSLRDRDEQYV. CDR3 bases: TGTGCCAGCAGAAGCCTCCGGGACAGGGACGAGCAGTACGTC.

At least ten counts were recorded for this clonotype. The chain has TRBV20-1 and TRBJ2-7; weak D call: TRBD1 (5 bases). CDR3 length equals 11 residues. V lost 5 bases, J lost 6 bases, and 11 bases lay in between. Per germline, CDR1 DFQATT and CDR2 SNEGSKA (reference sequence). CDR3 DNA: TGCAGTGCTCACCAGGGTGGCGAGCAGTACGTC. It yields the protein CSAHQGGEQYV.

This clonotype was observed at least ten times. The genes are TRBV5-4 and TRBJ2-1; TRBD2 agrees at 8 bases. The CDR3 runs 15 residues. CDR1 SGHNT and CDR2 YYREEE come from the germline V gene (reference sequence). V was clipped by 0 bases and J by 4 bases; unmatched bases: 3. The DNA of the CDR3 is TGTGCCAGCAGCTTGGGACTAGCGAAGTACAATGAGCAGTTCTTC. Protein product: CASSLGLAKYNEQFF. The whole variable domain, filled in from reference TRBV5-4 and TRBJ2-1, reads ETGVTQSPTHLIKTRGQQVTLRCSSQSGHNTVSWYQQALGQGPQFIFQYYREEENGRGNFPPRFSGLQFPNYSSELNVNALELDDSALYLCASSLGLAKYNEQFFGPGTRLTVL.

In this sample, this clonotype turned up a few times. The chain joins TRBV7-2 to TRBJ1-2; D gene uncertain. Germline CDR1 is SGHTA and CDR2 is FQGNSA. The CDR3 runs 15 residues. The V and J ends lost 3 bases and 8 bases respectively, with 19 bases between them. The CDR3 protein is CASSFRGDAPGGYTF. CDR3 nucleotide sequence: TGTGCCAGCAGCTTTAGAGGAGATGCCCCGGGCGGCTACACCTTC.

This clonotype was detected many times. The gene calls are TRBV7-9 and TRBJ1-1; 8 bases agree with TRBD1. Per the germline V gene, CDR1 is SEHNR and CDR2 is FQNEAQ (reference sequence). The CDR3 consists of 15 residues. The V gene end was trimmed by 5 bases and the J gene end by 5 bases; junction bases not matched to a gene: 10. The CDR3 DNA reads TGTGCCAGCAGCGGACGACAGGGGATGAGGACTGAAGCTTTCTTT. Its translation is CASSGRQGMRTEAFF.

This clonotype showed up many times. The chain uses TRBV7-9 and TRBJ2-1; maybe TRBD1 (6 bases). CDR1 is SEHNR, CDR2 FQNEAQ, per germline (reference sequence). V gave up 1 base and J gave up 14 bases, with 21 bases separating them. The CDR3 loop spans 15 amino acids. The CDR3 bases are TGTGCCAGCAGCTTAGTCTTATACCTCGGGACACGGAAGTTCTTC. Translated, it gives CASSLVLYLGTRKFF. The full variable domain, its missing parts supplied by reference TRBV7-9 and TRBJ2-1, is DTGVSQNPRHKITKRGQNVTFRCDPISEHNRLYWYRQTLGQGPEFLTYFQNEAQLEKSRLLSDRFSAERPKGSFSTLEIQRTEQGDSAMYLCASSLVLYLGTRKFFGPGTRLTVL.

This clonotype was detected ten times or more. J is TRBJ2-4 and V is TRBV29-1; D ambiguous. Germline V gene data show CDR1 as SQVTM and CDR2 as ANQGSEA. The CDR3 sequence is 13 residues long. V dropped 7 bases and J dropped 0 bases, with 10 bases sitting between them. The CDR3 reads CSALSIAKNIQYF. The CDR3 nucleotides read TGCAGCGCCCTTTCCATAGCCAAAAACATTCAGTACTTC. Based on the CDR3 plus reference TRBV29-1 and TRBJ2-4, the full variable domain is SAVISQKPSRDICQRGTSLTIQCQVDSQVTMMFWYRQQPGQSLTLIATANQGSEATYESGFVIDKFPISRPNLTFSTLTVSNMSPEDSSIYLCSALSIAKNIQYFGAGTRLSVL.

The CDR3 nucleotides are TGTGCCAGCAGCTTACTCAGGGGAGGGCAGGAGACCCAGTACTTC. Protein sequence: CASSLLRGGQETQYF. V is TRBV7-9 and J is TRBJ2-5; TRBD2 is a possible D gene (7 bases). The length of the CDR3 is 15 residues. V was shortened by 2 bases and J by 5 bases, with 15 bases between the two germline ends. Germline V gene data show CDR1 as SEHNR and CDR2 as FQNEAQ (reference sequence).

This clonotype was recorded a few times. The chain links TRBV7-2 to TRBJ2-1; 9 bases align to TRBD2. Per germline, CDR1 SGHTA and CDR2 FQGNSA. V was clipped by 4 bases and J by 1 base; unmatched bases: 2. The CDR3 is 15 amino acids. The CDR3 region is CASSSSGASYNEQFF. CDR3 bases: TGTGCCAGCAGCTCTAGCGGGGCGTCCTACAATGAGCAGTTCTTC.

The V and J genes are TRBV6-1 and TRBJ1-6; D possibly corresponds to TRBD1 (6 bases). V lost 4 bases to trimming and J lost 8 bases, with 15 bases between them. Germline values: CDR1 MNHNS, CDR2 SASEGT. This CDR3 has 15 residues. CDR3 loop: CASSAHRDADSPLHF. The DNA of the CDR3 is TGTGCCAGCAGTGCACACAGGGATGCGGATTCACCCCTCCACTTT.

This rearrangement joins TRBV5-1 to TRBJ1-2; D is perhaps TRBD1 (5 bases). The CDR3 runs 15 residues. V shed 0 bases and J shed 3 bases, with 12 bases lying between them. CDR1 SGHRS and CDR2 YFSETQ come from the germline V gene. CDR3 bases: TGCGCCAGCAGCTTGGGACAGCGGACTGACTATGGCTACACCTTC. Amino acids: CASSLGQRTDYGYTF.

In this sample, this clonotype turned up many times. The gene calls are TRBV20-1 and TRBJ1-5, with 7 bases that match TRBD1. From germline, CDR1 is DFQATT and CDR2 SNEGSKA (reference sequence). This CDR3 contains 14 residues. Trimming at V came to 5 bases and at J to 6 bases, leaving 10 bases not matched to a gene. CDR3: CSAARQGRAQPQHF. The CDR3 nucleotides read TGCAGTGCTGCTAGACAGGGTAGAGCTCAGCCCCAGCATTTT.

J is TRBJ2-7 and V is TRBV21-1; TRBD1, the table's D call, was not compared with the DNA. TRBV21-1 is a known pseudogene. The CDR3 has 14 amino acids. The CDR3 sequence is CASTLGTGSYEQYV. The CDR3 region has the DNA TGTGCCAGCACTTTGGGGACAGGGTCTTACGAGCAGTACGTC.

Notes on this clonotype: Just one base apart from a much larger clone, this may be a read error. CDR3 loop: CCARDLGGTGNQPQHF. The CDR3 coding sequence is TGCTGTGCTAGAGATCTCGGGGGCACGGGCAATCAGCCCCAGCATTTT. The chain couples TRBV20-1 to TRBJ1-5, with D perhaps matching TRBD1 (6 bases). Germline V gives CDR1 DFQATT, CDR2 SNEGSKA (reference sequence). This CDR3 comprises 16 residues.

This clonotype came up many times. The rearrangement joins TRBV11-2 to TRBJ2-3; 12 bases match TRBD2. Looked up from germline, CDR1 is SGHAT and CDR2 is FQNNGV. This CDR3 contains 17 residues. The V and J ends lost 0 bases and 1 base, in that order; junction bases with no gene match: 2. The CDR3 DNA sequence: TGTGCCAGCAGCTTAGATGGACTAGCGGGGCGCACAGATACGCAGTATTTT. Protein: CASSLDGLAGRTDTQYF.

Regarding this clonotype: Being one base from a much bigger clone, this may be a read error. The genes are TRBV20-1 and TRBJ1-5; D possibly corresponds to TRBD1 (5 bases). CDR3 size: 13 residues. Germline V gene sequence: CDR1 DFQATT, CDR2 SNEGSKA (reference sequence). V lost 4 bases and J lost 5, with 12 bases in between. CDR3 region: CSATGGEDQPQHF. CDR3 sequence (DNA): TGCAGTGCTACTGGGGGGGAAGATCAGCCCCAGCATTTT.